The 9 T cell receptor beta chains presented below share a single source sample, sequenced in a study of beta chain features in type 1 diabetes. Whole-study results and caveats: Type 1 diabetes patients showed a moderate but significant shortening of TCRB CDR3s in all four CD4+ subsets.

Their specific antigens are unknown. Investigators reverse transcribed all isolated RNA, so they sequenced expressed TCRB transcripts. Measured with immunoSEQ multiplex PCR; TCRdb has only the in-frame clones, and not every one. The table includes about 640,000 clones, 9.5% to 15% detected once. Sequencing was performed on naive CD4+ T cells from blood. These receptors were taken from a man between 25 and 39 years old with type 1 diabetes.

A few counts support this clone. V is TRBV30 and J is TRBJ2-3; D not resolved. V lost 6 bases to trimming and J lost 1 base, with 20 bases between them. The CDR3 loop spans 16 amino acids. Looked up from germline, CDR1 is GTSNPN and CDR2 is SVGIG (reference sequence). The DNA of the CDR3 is TGTGCCTGCTTCACCCGGGCGCAACGGCGCACAGATACGCAGTATTTT. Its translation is CACFTRAQRRTDTQYF.

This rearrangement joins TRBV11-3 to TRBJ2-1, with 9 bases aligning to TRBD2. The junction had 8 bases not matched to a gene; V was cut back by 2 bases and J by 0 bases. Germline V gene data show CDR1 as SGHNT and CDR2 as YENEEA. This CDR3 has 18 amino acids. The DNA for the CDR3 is TGTGCCAGCAGCTTAAGGTCTAGCGGGGAGAGCTCCTACAATGAGCAGTTCTTC. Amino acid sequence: CASSLRSSGESSYNEQFF.

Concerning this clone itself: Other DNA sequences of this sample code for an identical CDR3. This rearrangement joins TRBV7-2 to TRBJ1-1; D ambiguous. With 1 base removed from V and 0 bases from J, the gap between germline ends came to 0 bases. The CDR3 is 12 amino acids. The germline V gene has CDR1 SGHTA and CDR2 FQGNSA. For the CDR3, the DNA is TGTGCCAGCAGCTTAGTGAACACTGAAGCTTTCTTT. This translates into CASSLVNTEAFF.

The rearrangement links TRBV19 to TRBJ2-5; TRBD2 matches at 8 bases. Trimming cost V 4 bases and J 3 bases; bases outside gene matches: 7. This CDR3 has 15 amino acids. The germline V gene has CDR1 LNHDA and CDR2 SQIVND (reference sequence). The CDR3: CASSTPGLGKETQYF. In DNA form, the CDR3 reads TGTGCCAGTAGTACTCCGGGACTAGGGAAAGAGACCCAGTACTTC.

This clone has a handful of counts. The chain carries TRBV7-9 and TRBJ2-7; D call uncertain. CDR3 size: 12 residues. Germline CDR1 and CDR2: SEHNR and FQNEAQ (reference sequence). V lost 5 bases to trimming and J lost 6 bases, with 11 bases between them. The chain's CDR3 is CASSPPSSEQYF. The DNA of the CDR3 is TGTGCCAGCAGCCCCCCCAGTTCCGAGCAGTACTTC.

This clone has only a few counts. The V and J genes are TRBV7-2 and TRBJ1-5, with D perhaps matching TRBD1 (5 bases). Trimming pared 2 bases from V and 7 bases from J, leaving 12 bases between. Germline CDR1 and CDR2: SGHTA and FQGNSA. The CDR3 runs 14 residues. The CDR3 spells CASSLLARAQPQHF. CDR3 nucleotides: TGTGCCAGCAGCTTATTAGCCAGGGCCCAGCCCCAGCATTTT.

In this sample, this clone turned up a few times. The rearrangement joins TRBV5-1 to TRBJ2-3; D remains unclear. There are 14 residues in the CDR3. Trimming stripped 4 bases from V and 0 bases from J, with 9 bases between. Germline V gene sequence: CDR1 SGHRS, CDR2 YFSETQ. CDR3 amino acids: CASSRQDSTDTQYF. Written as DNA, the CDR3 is TGCGCCAGCAGCCGTCAGGACAGCACAGATACGCAGTATTTT.

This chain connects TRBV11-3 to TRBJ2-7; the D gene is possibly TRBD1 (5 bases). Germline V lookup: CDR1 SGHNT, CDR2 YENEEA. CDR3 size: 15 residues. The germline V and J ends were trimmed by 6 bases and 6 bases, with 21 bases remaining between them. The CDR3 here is CASRDSPIPSGEQYF. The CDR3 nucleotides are TGTGCCAGCAGAGACAGCCCGATCCCTTCGGGCGAGCAGTACTTC.

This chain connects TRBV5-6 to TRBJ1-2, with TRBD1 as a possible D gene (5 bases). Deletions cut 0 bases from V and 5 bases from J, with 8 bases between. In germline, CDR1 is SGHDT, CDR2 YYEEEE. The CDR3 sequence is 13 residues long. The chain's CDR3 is CASSLARGYGYTF. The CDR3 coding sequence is TGTGCCAGCAGCTTGGCGCGGGGGTATGGCTACACCTTC.